This TCR beta chain emerged from a study of OX40 agonist ivuxolimab in advanced cancers. On the study more broadly: The group had a mean age of around 60 years, ranged from about 23 to 85, and was 80% to 90% male. Three patients, one with hepatocellular carcinoma and two with cutaneous melanoma, responded partially. Findings and caveats of the study: In general, CD8+ T cells held more expanded clones than CD4+ did, on average.

Repertoires were generated with immunoSEQ multiplex PCR, while TCRdb's copy carries only in-frame clones and drops some. The table lists fewer than 120,000 clones, approximately 89% of them singletons. This CDR3 contains 15 residues. Trimming cost V 5 bases and J 4 bases; bases outside gene matches: 7. Germline V gene lookup returns CDR1 SEHNR and CDR2 FQNEAQ (reference sequence). Turning to this clone: Its target is not known.

The receptor was isolated from an adult with an advanced solid tumor such as melanoma, head and neck, liver or kidney cancer. The sample in question was CD4+ or CD8+ T cells sorted from blood, obtained in a trial of the OX40 agonist ivuxolimab. The chain couples TRBV7-9 to TRBJ1-4, with 7 bases fitting TRBD1. CDR3 DNA sequence: TGTGCCAGCAGCGAGGGGACAGCCGTTAATGAAAAACTGTTTTTT. It is translated as CASSEGTAVNEKLFF.